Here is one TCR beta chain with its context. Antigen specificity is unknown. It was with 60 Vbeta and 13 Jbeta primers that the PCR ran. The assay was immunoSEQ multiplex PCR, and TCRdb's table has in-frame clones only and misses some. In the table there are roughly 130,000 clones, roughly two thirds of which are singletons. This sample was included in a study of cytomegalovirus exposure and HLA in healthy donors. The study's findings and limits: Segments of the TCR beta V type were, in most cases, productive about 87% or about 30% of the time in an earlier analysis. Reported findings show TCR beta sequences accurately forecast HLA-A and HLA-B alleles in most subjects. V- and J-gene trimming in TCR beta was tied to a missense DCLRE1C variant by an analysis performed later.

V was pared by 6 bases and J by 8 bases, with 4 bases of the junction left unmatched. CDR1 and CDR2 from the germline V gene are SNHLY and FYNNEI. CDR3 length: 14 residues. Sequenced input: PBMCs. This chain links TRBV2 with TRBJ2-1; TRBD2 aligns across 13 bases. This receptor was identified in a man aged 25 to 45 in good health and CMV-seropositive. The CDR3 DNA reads TGTGCCAGCAGGCCGGGACTAGCGGGATATGAGCAGTTCTTC. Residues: CASRPGLAGYEQFF.